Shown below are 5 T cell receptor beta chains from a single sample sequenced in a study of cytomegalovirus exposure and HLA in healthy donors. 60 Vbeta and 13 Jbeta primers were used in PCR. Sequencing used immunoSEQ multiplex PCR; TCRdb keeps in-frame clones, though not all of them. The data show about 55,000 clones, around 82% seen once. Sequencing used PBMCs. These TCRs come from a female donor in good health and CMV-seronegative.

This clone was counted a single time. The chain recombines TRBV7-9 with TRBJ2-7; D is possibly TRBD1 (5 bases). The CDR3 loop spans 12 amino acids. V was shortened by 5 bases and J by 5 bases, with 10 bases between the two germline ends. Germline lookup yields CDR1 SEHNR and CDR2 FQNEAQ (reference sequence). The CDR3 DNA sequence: TGTGCCAGCAGCCGGCAGGGCCACGAGCAGTACTTC. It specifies CASSRQGHEQYF.

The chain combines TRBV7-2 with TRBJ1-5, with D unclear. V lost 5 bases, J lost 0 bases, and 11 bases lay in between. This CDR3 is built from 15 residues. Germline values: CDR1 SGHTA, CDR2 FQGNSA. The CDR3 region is CASSLDGLSNQPQHF. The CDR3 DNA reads TGTGCCAGCAGCCTGGACGGACTTAGCAATCAGCCCCAGCATTTT.

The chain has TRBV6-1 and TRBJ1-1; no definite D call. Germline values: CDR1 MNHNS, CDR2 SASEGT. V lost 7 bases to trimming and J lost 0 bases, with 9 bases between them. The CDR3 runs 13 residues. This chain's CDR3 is CASTRQLNTEAFF. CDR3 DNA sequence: TGTGCCAGCACTAGGCAGCTGAACACTGAAGCTTTCTTT.

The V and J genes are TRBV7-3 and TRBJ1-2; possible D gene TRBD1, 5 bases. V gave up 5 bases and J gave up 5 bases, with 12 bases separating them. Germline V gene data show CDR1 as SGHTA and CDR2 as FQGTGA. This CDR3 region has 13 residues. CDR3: CASSQAGGYGYTF. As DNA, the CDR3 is TGTGCCAGCAGCCAGGCCGGGGGGTATGGCTACACCTTC.

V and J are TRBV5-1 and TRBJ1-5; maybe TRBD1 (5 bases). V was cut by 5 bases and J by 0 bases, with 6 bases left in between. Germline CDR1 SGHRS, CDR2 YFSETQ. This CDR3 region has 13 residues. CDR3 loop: CASRGGSNQPQHF. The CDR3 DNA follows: TGCGCCAGCAGGGGGGGTAGCAATCAGCCCCAGCATTTT.